This TCR beta chain was sequenced for a study of cytomegalovirus exposure and HLA in healthy donors. Researchers ran the PCR with 60 Vbeta and 13 Jbeta primers. Using immunoSEQ multiplex PCR, the repertoire was profiled, and TCRdb retains in-frame clones only, with some absent. Of 150,000 to 200,000 clones listed, over 75% are singletons. Notes on the study in general: An assumption of roughly uniform sequencing depth across donors underlay the presence/absence analyses.

There are 14 residues in the CDR3. Germline V gives CDR1 SQVTM, CDR2 ANQGSEA. Trimming removed 5 bases from V and 4 bases from J; junction bases left unmatched: 8. Concerning this clone: Its antigen is not identified.

This TCR derives from a female donor in good health and CMV-seronegative. The V gene is TRBV29-1, the J gene TRBJ1-5; 7 bases align to TRBD1. Sequencing was done on a sample of PBMCs. The DNA for the CDR3 is TGCAGCGTTCGACAGGGTGAAAGAAATCAGCCCCAGCATTTT. Residues: CSVRQGERNQPQHF.